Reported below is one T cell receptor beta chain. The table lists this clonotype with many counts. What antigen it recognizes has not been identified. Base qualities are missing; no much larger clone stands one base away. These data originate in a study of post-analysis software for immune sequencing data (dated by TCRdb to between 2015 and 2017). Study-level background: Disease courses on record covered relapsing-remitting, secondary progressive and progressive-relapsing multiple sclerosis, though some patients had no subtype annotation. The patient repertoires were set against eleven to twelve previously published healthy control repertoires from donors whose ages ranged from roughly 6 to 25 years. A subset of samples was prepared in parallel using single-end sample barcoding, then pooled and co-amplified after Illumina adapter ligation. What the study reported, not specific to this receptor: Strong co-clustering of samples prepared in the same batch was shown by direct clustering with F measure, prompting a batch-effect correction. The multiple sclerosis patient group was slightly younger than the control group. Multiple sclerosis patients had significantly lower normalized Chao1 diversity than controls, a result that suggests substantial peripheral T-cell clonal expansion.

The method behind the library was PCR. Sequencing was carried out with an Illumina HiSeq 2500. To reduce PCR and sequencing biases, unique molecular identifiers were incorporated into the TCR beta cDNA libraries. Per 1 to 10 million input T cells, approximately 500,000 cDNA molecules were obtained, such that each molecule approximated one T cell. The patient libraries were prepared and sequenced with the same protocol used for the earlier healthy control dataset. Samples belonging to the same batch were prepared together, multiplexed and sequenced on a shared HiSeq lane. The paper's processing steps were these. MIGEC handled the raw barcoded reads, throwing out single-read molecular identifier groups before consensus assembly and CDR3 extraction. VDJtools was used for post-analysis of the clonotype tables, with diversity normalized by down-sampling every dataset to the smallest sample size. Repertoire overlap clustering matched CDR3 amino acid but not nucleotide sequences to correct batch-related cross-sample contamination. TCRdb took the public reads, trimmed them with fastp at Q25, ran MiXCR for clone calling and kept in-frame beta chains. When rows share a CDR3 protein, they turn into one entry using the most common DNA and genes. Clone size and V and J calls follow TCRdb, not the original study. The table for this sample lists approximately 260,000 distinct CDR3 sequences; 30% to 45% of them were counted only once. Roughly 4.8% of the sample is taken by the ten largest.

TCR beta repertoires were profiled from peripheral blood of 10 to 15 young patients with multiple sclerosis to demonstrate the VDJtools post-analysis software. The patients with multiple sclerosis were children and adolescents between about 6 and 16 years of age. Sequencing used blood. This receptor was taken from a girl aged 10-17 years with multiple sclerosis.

The nucleotide sequence is given as TGTGCCAGCAGGAGGGACAGCCTTATTTCTATGAACTATGGCTACACCTTC. The encoded protein is CASRRDSLISMNYGYTF. The receptor chain draws on TRBV6-1 and TRBJ1-2, with TRBD1 matching 7 junction bases. Measured from the cysteine to the phenylalanine, the CDR3 is 17 residues long. Only the CDR3 portion is preserved as DNA: 51 bases, with reading frame beginning at the first base. Based on the germline V gene, the CDR1 and CDR2 sequences are MNHNS and SASEGT. The germline V and J ends show losses of 6 bases and 2 bases respectively, and no gene match explains 15 bases of the junction.